The present T cell receptor beta chain was sequenced within a study of human CD8 memory T cell subsets. UMI-labeled 5' RACE was used to make TCR beta libraries. Original methodology: Each library (TCR beta) contained from approximately 3,000 up to about 20,000 functional CDR3 beta clonotypes. Following a re-call of the 5' RACE reads, TCRdb has one entry per CDR3 protein and lacks DNA. It is TCRdb's table, rather than the study itself, that gives the V and J calls and clone size. This sample lists about 5,400 distinct CDR3 sequences; its ten largest clones have about 35%. There are 14 residues in the CDR3. This clonotype registers medium-sized by frequency. Its antigen is unknown. General study results and limits: Chao1-based estimation suggested that stem-like memory T cells exhibit greater diversity than precursor exhausted T cells.

Enrichment for total CD8+ T cells was performed by negative magnetic separation. Duplicate approximately 150,000-cell vials of sorted CD8+ T cells per subset supplied the RNA. The source material was CD8+ effector memory T cells (TEM) sorted from PBMCs. Subset in this sample: effector memory CD8 T cells, CCR7- CD45RO+ CD95+. The TCR originated in a human donor in good health. J is TRBJ2-5 and V is TRBV12-3 or TRBV12-4. Here the CDR3 reads CASSFIGVQETQYF.